The 24 T cell receptor beta chains below were found in one sample sequenced in a study of graft-versus-host responses after intestinal transplantation. Their antigen targets remain unknown. Sequencing was performed with immunoSEQ multiplex PCR; in TCRdb, only in-frame clones are kept and a portion is missing. This sample has about 100,000 clones, with roughly 87% found just once. Sequencing was performed on unstimulated CD4+ T cells sorted from spleen or lymph node cells, taken before transplant. These receptors were taken from a human donor who was the organ donor for an intestinal transplant.

The chain uses TRBV19 and TRBJ2-1; 12 bases map to TRBD2. The CDR3 extends over 15 amino acids. Germline V CDR1 and CDR2: LNHDA, SQIVND (reference sequence). V trimming: 8 bases; J trimming: 9 bases; junction bases outside the gene matches: 11. CDR3 DNA sequence: TGTGCCAGTTCCCGGACTAGCGGGGCCTTGGGTGAGCAGTTCTTC. Translating gives CASSRTSGALGEQFF.

The V and J genes are TRBV25-1 and TRBJ2-3; the match to TRBD1 covers 7 bases. The CDR3 is 15 amino acids. The V and J ends lost 3 bases and 1 base, in that order; junction bases with no gene match: 4. Germline V gene lookup returns CDR1 MGHDK and CDR2 SYGVNS. The CDR3 protein is CASSDDTGGTDTQYF. Written as DNA, the CDR3 is TGTGCCAGCAGTGATGATACAGGGGGCACAGATACGCAGTATTTT.

The chain combines TRBV6-1 with TRBJ2-1, with D uncertain. Germline-derived CDR1 and CDR2 are MNHNS and SASEGT. The CDR3 spans 16 residues. V was cut by 1 base and J by 4 bases, with 14 bases left in between. CDR3 in DNA: TGTGCCAGCAGTGAAGTTATCGGCGGTAATTACAATGAGCAGTTCTTC. As protein: CASSEVIGGNYNEQFF.

This rearrangement joins TRBV5-1 to TRBJ2-7; TRBD2 aligns across 11 bases. This CDR3 is built from 14 residues. V shed 4 bases and J 2 bases; nucleotides not matched to a gene: 2. The germline CDR1 and CDR2 sequences are SGHRS and YFSETQ. CDR3: CASSLSGGAYEQYF. Written as DNA, the CDR3 is TGCGCCAGCAGCCTTAGCGGGGGGGCCTACGAGCAGTACTTC.

The chain carries TRBV5-6 and TRBJ2-1; D is perhaps TRBD1 or TRBD2 (6 bases each). The CDR3 is 14 amino acids. V was pared by 0 bases and J by 7 bases, with 11 bases between. The V gene's germline CDR1 is SGHDT and CDR2 YYEEEE. The chain's CDR3 is CASSLVGGRNEQFF. In DNA, the CDR3 is TGTGCCAGCAGCTTGGTGGGGGGCCGGAATGAGCAGTTCTTC.

This chain joins TRBV9 and TRBJ1-4; D is unresolved. Trimming took 0 bases from V and 3 from J, leaving 3 bases between them. The CDR3 sequence is 13 residues long. Per the germline V gene, CDR1 is SGDLS and CDR2 is YYNGEE. CDR3 region: CASSVGPNEKLFF. The CDR3 DNA reads TGTGCCAGCAGCGTAGGACCTAATGAAAAACTGTTTTTT.

This chain joins TRBV30 and TRBJ2-7; D may correspond to TRBD1 or TRBD2 (7 bases each). This CDR3 has 11 residues. Germline CDR1 reads GTSNPN; CDR2 reads SVGIG (reference sequence). Trimming removed 5 bases from V and 9 bases from J, with 14 bases in between. CDR3 sequence (DNA): TGTGCCTGGGCAGGGGGGGGCGTGCAGTACTTC. It encodes CAWAGGGVQYF.

The J gene is TRBJ1-5, the V gene TRBV5-4, with a possible D match to TRBD1 (5 bases). Germline CDR1 reads SGHNT; CDR2 reads YYREEE (reference sequence). The CDR3 covers 16 residues. The V and J ends lost 8 bases and 0 bases respectively, with 18 bases between them. CDR3 sequence reads: CASGKGQTDSNQPQHF. CDR3 coding DNA: TGTGCCAGTGGGAAGGGGCAGACCGATAGCAATCAGCCCCAGCATTTT.

The gene calls are TRBV6-1 and TRBJ1-2; a possible D gene is TRBD1 (5 bases). With 4 bases removed from V and 2 bases from J, the gap between germline ends came to 17 bases. Per germline, CDR1 MNHNS and CDR2 SASEGT. This CDR3 contains 16 residues. CDR3 coding DNA: TGTGCCAGCAGTGCCCAACCGGGACGGCCAAACTATGGCTACACCTTC. It translates to CASSAQPGRPNYGYTF.

This chain joins TRBV19 and TRBJ1-4, with D perhaps matching TRBD1 (5 bases). Deletions cut 5 bases from V and 5 bases from J, with 24 bases between. CDR3 size: 18 residues. Germline V gene sequence: CDR1 LNHDA, CDR2 SQIVND (reference sequence). CDR3 loop: CASSPSQWGPGYNEKLFF. CDR3 bases: TGTGCCAGTAGTCCCAGCCAGTGGGGCCCGGGATACAATGAAAAACTGTTTTTT.

This clone appeared once. The chain is built from TRBV18 and TRBJ1-3; D remains ambiguous. The V end was cut by 4 bases, the J end by 0 bases, with 16 bases between. Germline values: CDR1 KGHSH, CDR2 LQKENI. This CDR3 is built from 17 residues. The CDR3 loop is CASSRWDGSLSGNTIYF. CDR3 DNA: TGTGCCAGCTCACGCTGGGATGGGTCCCTCTCTGGAAACACCATATATTTT. The full variable domain, rest sourced from reference TRBV18 and TRBJ1-3, is NAGVMQNPRHLVRRRGQEARLRCSPMKGHSHVYWYRQLPEEGLKFMVYLQKENIIDESGMPKERFSAEFPKEGPSILRIQQVVRGDSAAYFCASSRWDGSLSGNTIYFGEGSWLTVV.

This clone appeared a single time. One end of the junction does not line up with germline, which may come from a read error. The sample holds other DNA sequences that translate to the same CDR3. The chain has TRBV7-6 and TRBJ1-1; D call uncertain. The length of the CDR3 is 13 residues. In germline, CDR1 is SGHVS, CDR2 FNYEAQ. The CDR3 DNA is TGCGCCAGCAGCTCGGATTCGAACACTGAAGCTTTCTTT. It yields the protein CASSSDSNTEAFF.

This clone has a single count. The chain has TRBV30 and TRBJ2-7, with a possible D match to TRBD1 (6 bases). The V and J ends lost 0 bases and 0 bases respectively, with 12 bases between them. In germline, CDR1 is GTSNPN, CDR2 SVGIG (reference sequence). This CDR3 spans 15 amino acids. CDR3 in DNA: TGTGCCTGGAGTGTACTCGAGGACAGCTCCTACGAGCAGTACTTC. Amino acid sequence: CAWSVLEDSSYEQYF.

This chain joins TRBV10-3 and TRBJ1-2; no clear D. The CDR3 contains 13 residues. From germline, CDR1 is ENHRY and CDR2 SYGVKD. The germline V and J ends were trimmed by 4 bases and 2 bases, with 8 bases remaining between them. CDR3 in DNA: TGTGCCATCAGTGCGGGGAAAAACTATGGCTACACCTTC. This sequence encodes CAISAGKNYGYTF.

The rearrangement uses TRBV28 and TRBJ1-2; D may be TRBD1 (6 bases). Germline lookup yields CDR1 MDHEN and CDR2 SYDVKM. With 7 bases removed from V and 3 bases from J, the gap between germline ends came to 24 bases. This CDR3 has 17 amino acids. The DNA of the CDR3 is TGTGCCAGCAAACAGGGAAAAAGAAGCGGTACGTACTATGGCTACACCTTC. As protein: CASKQGKRSGTYYGYTF.

The chain links TRBV6-5 to TRBJ1-6, with 10 nucleotides matching TRBD1. Germline CDR1 and CDR2: MNHEY and SVGAGI. The CDR3 loop spans 16 amino acids. Losses at the gene ends were 4 bases for V and 11 bases for J; bases not matched to a gene: 11. The CDR3 reads CASSSRQGAGRTPLHF. The CDR3 DNA follows: TGTGCCAGCAGTTCTCGACAGGGGGCGGGTCGAACACCCCTCCACTTT.

This chain links TRBV7-9 with TRBJ2-3; D remains unclear. The CDR3 is 13 residues long. Per the germline V gene, CDR1 is SEHNR and CDR2 is FQNEAQ (reference sequence). Deletions cut 3 bases from V and 5 bases from J, with 9 bases between. The CDR3 DNA sequence: TGTGCCAGCAGCTTCCTAGTCGGAGATACGCAGTATTTT. Protein sequence: CASSFLVGDTQYF.

The J gene is TRBJ1-2, the V gene TRBV29-1, with D perhaps matching TRBD1 (5 bases). The CDR3 is made up of 12 amino acids. The ends were cut back, 7 bases at V and 7 bases at J, with 16 bases in the middle. In germline, CDR1 is SQVTM, CDR2 ANQGSEA. CDR3 DNA: TGCAGCGGGGAGGAACCAGGGTCTGGCTACACCTTC. Protein: CSGEEPGSGYTF.

The chain carries TRBV29-1 and TRBJ2-7, with 7 bases matching TRBD1. Germline CDR1 is SQVTM and CDR2 is ANQGSEA. V lost 6 bases and J lost 6; bases outside the gene matches: 5. CDR3 length: 11 amino acids. CDR3 region: CSVHDRAEQYF. The CDR3 DNA follows: TGCAGCGTCCACGACAGGGCCGAGCAGTACTTC.

The chain carries TRBV27 and TRBJ2-7; TRBD1 aligns across 8 bases. Trimming cost V 5 bases and J 4 bases; bases outside gene matches: 19. The CDR3 is 18 residues long. Germline assignment: CDR1 MNHEY and CDR2 SMNVEV (reference sequence). CDR3 region: CASSPAPLGQGVSYEQYF. The CDR3 coding sequence is TGTGCCAGCAGTCCAGCCCCTCTAGGACAGGGTGTATCGTACGAGCAGTACTTC.

The gene calls are TRBV28 and TRBJ1-6, with D uncertain. Trimming removed 6 bases from V and 8 bases from J, with 17 bases in between. The germline V gene encodes CDR1 MDHEN and CDR2 SYDVKM. The CDR3 is made up of 15 amino acids. This CDR3 reads CASSIPRTSDSPLHF. CDR3 coding DNA: TGTGCCAGCAGCATCCCCCGAACATCCGATTCACCCCTCCACTTT.

This rearrangement joins TRBV15 to TRBJ1-2; D is ambiguous. Trimming pared 0 bases from V and 8 bases from J, leaving 10 bases between. Germline CDR1 reads LNHNV; CDR2 reads YYDKDF (reference sequence). This CDR3 contains 13 residues. The CDR3 reads CATSRDQVGGYTF. DNA for the CDR3: TGTGCCACCAGCAGAGATCAGGTGGGCGGCTACACCTTC. The full variable domain, rest sourced from reference TRBV15 and TRBJ1-2, is DAMVIQNPRYQVTQFGKPVTLSCSQTLNHNVMYWYQQKSSQAPKLLFHYYDKDFNNEADTPDNFQSRRPNTSFCFLDIRSPGLGDTAMYLCATSRDQVGGYTFGSGTRLTVV.

The chain recombines TRBV7-9 with TRBJ2-2, with 7 bases aligning to TRBD1. Looked up from germline, CDR1 is SEHNR and CDR2 is FQNEAQ (reference sequence). J lost 4 bases, V lost 4 bases, and 3 bases had no gene match. This CDR3 is built from 14 residues. CDR3 region: CASSWGQTTGELFF. The DNA of the CDR3 is TGTGCCAGCAGCTGGGGACAGACCACCGGGGAGCTGTTTTTT. The complete variable domain, with remaining parts taken from reference TRBV7-9 and TRBJ2-2, reads DTGVSQNPRHKITKRGQNVTFRCDPISEHNRLYWYRQTLGQGPEFLTYFQNEAQLEKSRLLSDRFSAERPKGSFSTLEIQRTEQGDSAMYLCASSWGQTTGELFFGEGSRLTVL.

The chain recombines TRBV4-1 with TRBJ2-7; D might be TRBD1 (6 bases). The CDR3 has 16 residues. CDR1 is MGHRA and CDR2 is YSYEKL in the germline V gene. Trimming removed 1 base from V and 9 bases from J, with 22 bases in between. The CDR3 DNA sequence: TGCGCCAGCAGCCAAGCCTTGGTCGACAGGTTCTCCGGGCAGTACTTC. It encodes CASSQALVDRFSGQYF.